This entry concerns a single T cell receptor beta chain. This sample is drawn from a study of T cell changes during pregnancy in multiple sclerosis. Trimming stripped 5 bases from V and 5 bases from J, with 12 bases between. The V gene's germline CDR1 is PRHDT and CDR2 FYEKMQ (reference sequence). The CDR3 extends over 14 amino acids. Only in-frame clones appear in the TCRdb table, and some are missing; sequencing was by immunoSEQ multiplex PCR. The sample has around 65,000 clones; about 90% are singletons. The rearrangement joins TRBV13 to TRBJ1-4, with D possibly matching TRBD1 (5 bases). The receptor was derived from a female donor in good health, enrolled as a control in a pregnancy study. The sequenced sample was peripheral blood, obtained in the third trimester of pregnancy. The CDR3 DNA reads TGTGCCAGCAGCAGGGGAATGGGGAATGAAAAACTGTTTTTT. Its translation is CASSRGMGNEKLFF.